The rows below give T cell receptor beta chains drawn from one sample of a study of early T cells in non-severe SARS-CoV-2 infection. Via MiXCR, TCRdb re-called the 5' RACE reads, giving one row per CDR3 protein. The table shows tens of thousands of distinct CDR3 sequences, with about 8.9% occurring only once. Sequences were obtained from whole blood. The receptors originated from an adult who was a healthcare worker with PCR-confirmed SARS-CoV-2 infection or an uninfected control (not recorded which). The CDR3 runs from the conserved cysteine through the conserved F or W.

len: 13; v_gene: TRBV28; CDR3aa: CASHNAVTGELFF
len: 14; v_gene: TRBV28; CDR3aa: CASTGTVVLEKLFF
len: 16; v_gene: TRBV15; CDR3aa: CATSGPGPHTYNEQFF
len: 15; v_gene: TRBV15; CDR3aa: CATSRDLGRDQPQHF
len: 16; v_gene: TRBV5-4; CDR3aa: CASSSRRQGFNEKLFF
len: 18; v_gene: TRBV28; CDR3aa: CASSLGLAGVSSYNEQFF
len: 14; v_gene: TRBV10-3; CDR3aa: CAISESGRNYGYTF
len: 13; v_gene: TRBV28; CDR3aa: CATKGASNQPQHF
len: 18; v_gene: TRBV28; CDR3aa: CASSPPRRGLGGRAEQFF
len: 15; v_gene: TRBV19; CDR3aa: CASSIAGTGTYEQYF